This T cell receptor (beta chain) was captured by sequencing in a study of cytomegalovirus exposure and HLA in healthy donors. This clone was recorded once. Primers included in the PCR were 60 Vbeta and 13 Jbeta primers. Some clones are missing from TCRdb's copy, which holds only in-frame ones; the method was immunoSEQ multiplex PCR. Of nearly 200,000 clones in the sample, about 76% are singletons; the top ten hold approximately 0.4%. V lost 4 bases and J 9 bases, leaving 10 bases between the germline ends. There are 13 residues in the CDR3. Germline V gene lookup returns CDR1 SGHDN and CDR2 FVKESK. V is TRBV14 and J is TRBJ1-6; D uncertain. This TCR derives from a male donor in good health and CMV-seropositive. The material sequenced was PBMCs. CDR3 DNA: TGTGCCAGCAGCCCTGAGGGCGGTTCACCCCTCCACTTT. It codes for CASSPEGGSPLHF.